This T cell receptor (beta chain) was obtained from a study of T cell repertoires in cytomegalovirus infection. General observations from the study: There were HLA-C-restricted CMV-specific TCR beta clonotypes dominating the ex vivo response. Accumulated public TCR beta family frequency recognized individuals carrying CMV together with the relevant HLA.

This CDR3 is built from 15 residues. Germline values: CDR1 MGHDK, CDR2 SYGVNS. Trimming stripped 1 base from V and 0 bases from J, with 9 bases between. This clonotype has only one observation. Its specificity is unknown. TCRdb passed the reads through MiXCR, listing each CDR3 protein once. The sample lists under 800,000 distinct CDR3 sequences; 20% to 25% were seen once. Sequences were obtained from CD8+ T cells from PBMCs. The genes are TRBV25-1 and TRBJ1-1, with D possibly matching TRBD1 (6 bases). The clonotype originates from a human donor in good health (CMV status not recorded). Some clones in this sample may be carry-over from other donors' samples. The CDR3 here is CASSEFQGMNTEAFF. For the CDR3, the DNA is TGTGCCAGCAGTGAATTCCAGGGGATGAACACTGAAGCTTTCTTT.